This is a list of T cell receptor beta chains from one sample in a study of shared clonotypes between healthy human individuals. The repertoire was sequenced with immunoSEQ multiplex PCR; TCRdb's copy has only in-frame clones and lacks some. The sample lists a few million clones, approximately 95% occurring once. The sequenced sample was naive CD4+ T cells from PBMCs. The receptors come from a man between 18 and 35 years old in good health. Some clones in this sample may be carry-over from other donors' samples. CDR3s include the opening cysteine and the closing phenylalanine or tryptophan. D genes are given only for firm matches. Some rows mark clone size as missing; the rest say once, few, many or name a class of expanded clone.

clone_size	d_call	v_call	j_call	cdr3_aa	cdr3_nt
-	-	TRBV20-1	TRBJ2-3	CSARDRSSQYF	TGCAGTGCCCGGGACCGCAGTTCGCAGTATTTT
-	-	TRBV5-4	TRBJ2-1	CASPVGGFNSYNEQFF	TGTGCCAGCCCAGTAGGGGGGTTCAATTCCTACAATGAGCAGTTCTTC
-	-	TRBV5-6	TRBJ2-7	CASSSTDRAYEQYF	TGTGCCAGCAGCTCAACGGACAGAGCCTACGAGCAGTACTTC
-	TRBD2	TRBV28	TRBJ2-3	CASIRGLAGDTQYF	TGTGCCAGCATTCGGGGGCTAGCGGGAGACACGCAGTATTTT
-	-	TRBV14	TRBJ2-7	CASSPPTVSEQYF	TGTGCCAGCAGCCCCCCGACAGTCTCCGAGCAGTACTTC
-	-	TRBV28	TRBJ1-1	CASSLMDSEHEAFF	TGTGCCAGCAGTTTAATGGACAGCGAGCACGAAGCTTTCTTT
-	-	TRBV5-5	TRBJ1-1	CASSWDGEAFF	TGTGCCAGCAGCTGGGACGGTGAAGCTTTCTTT
-	TRBD2	TRBV18	TRBJ2-1	CASSGTRSYNEQFF	TGTGCCAGCTCTGGGACTAGATCCTACAATGAGCAGTTCTTC
-	TRBD2	TRBV7-9	TRBJ2-1	CASSLGAGGPRNEQFF	TGTGCCAGCAGCTTAGGGGCGGGAGGGCCGCGGAATGAGCAGTTCTTC
-	-	TRBV7-8	TRBJ1-2	CASSLERNNYGYTF	TGTGCCAGCAGCTTGGAACGTAATAACTATGGCTACACCTTC
-	TRBD1	TRBV11-2	TRBJ2-7	CASSLGGTGYPYEQYF	TGTGCCAGCAGCTTAGGAGGGACAGGGTATCCCTACGAGCAGTACTTC
-	TRBD1	TRBV6-6	TRBJ1-3	CASSVQGFGNTIYF	TGTGCCAGCAGCGTACAGGGGTTCGGAAACACCATATATTTT
-	-	TRBV19	TRBJ2-3	CASRSGGTDTQYF	TGTGCCAGTAGATCGGGAGGCACAGATACGCAGTATTTT
-	-	TRBV7-6	TRBJ1-3	CASSLVGLHSGNTIYF	TGTGCCAGCAGCTTAGTCGGGCTGCACTCTGGAAACACCATATATTTT
-	-	TRBV30	TRBJ2-2	CAWSPRTGELFF	TGTGCCTGGAGTCCACGCACCGGGGAGCTGTTTTTT
-	-	TRBV28	TRBJ1-5	CASSPHPGGGNQPQHF	TGTGCCAGCAGTCCCCATCCGGGGGGAGGCAATCAGCCCCAGCATTTT
-	-	TRBV18	TRBJ2-3	CASSPSLSREGTDTQYF	TGTGCCAGCTCACCGTCCCTGTCAAGGGAGGGCACAGATACGCAGTATTTT
-	-	TRBV2	TRBJ2-5	CASSGGVQETQYF	TGTGCCAGCAGTGGGGGCGTCCAAGAGACCCAGTACTTC
-	TRBD2	TRBV28	TRBJ2-1	CASSLSPRTSGRIVEQFF	TGTGCCAGCAGTTTATCCCCTCGGACTAGCGGGAGAATCGTTGAGCAGTTCTTC
-	TRBD2	TRBV4-2	TRBJ2-7	CASSQTIAGGPYEQYF	TGTGCCAGCAGCCAAACGATAGCGGGAGGCCCATACGAGCAGTACTTC
-	-	TRBV21-1	TRBJ2-7	CASSKAGTGALYEQYF	TGTGCCAGCAGCAAAGCGGGGACAGGAGCCCTCTACGAGCAGTACTTC
once	-	TRBV30	TRBJ2-7	CAWSVIPYEQYF	TGTGCCTGGAGTGTCATCCCGTACGAGCAGTACTTC
-	-	TRBV28	TRBJ2-7	CASSLIATYEQYF	TGTGCCAGCAGTTTGATAGCTACCTACGAGCAGTACTTC
-	TRBD2	TRBV5-1	TRBJ2-1	CASSSRTSGDYNEQFF	TGCGCCAGCAGCTCCCGGACTAGCGGGGATTACAATGAGCAGTTCTTC
-	-	TRBV7-3	TRBJ2-1	CASSYGTLTDEQFF	TGTGCCAGCAGTTACGGGACGCTTACAGATGAGCAGTTCTTC
-	TRBD2	TRBV19	TRBJ2-1	CASSSLAGVYNEQFF	TGTGCCAGTAGTAGTCTAGCGGGAGTTTACAATGAGCAGTTCTTC
-	-	TRBV27	TRBJ2-7	CASSFGGHNYEQYF	TGTGCCAGCAGTTTTGGGGGACATAACTACGAGCAGTACTTC
-	-	TRBV2	TRBJ1-5	CASSPSNQPQHF	TGTGCCAGCAGCCCTAGCAATCAGCCCCAGCATTTT
-	TRBD1	TRBV5-1	TRBJ1-4	CASSLVTGGAEKLFF	TGCGCCAGCAGCTTGGTAACAGGGGGGGCTGAAAAACTGTTTTTT
-	-	TRBV30	TRBJ2-7	CAWSPRTTEQYF	TGTGCCTGGAGTCCCCGGACGACCGAGCAGTACTTC
-	TRBD1	TRBV11-1	TRBJ1-1	CASSLNQGGTEAFF	TGTGCCAGCAGCTTAAATCAGGGGGGCACTGAAGCTTTCTTT
-	-	TRBV7-9	TRBJ1-2	CASSPTLIYGYTF	TGTGCCAGCAGCCCCACCCTTATCTATGGCTACACCTTC
-	-	TRBV27	TRBJ2-7	CASRPSWEQYF	TGTGCCAGCAGGCCCTCTTGGGAGCAGTACTTC
-	-	TRBV2	TRBJ2-6	CASTRLSGANVLTF	TGTGCCAGCACCAGGCTCTCTGGGGCCAACGTCCTGACTTTC
once	TRBD1	TRBV5-1	TRBJ2-3	CASDRGTGGFTRTDTQYF	TGCGCCAGCGATAGAGGGACAGGGGGCTTCACGCGCACAGATACGCAGTATTTT
-	-	TRBV6-1	TRBJ1-2	CASSEAHNYGYTF	TGTGCCAGCAGTGAAGCCCACAACTATGGCTACACCTTC
-	-	TRBV15	TRBJ2-3	CATSRAADTQYF	TGTGCCACCAGCAGAGCTGCAGATACGCAGTATTTT
-	TRBD1	TRBV19	TRBJ2-1	CASSIGTGTYNEQFF	TGTGCCAGTAGTATCGGGACAGGGACCTACAATGAGCAGTTCTTC
once	-	TRBV7-9	TRBJ2-7	CASSLIYEQYF	TGTGCCAGCAGTCTAATCTACGAGCAGTACTTC
-	TRBD1	TRBV2	TRBJ2-7	CASSETGQGDYEQYF	TGTGCCAGCAGTGAAACGGGACAGGGGGACTACGAGCAGTACTTC
-	-	TRBV20-1	TRBJ2-1	CSARRGEQFF	TGCAGTGCTAGGCGCGGTGAGCAGTTCTTC
-	-	TRBV11-2	TRBJ1-4	CASSPRGATNEKLFF	TGTGCCAGCAGCCCCCGTGGAGCAACTAATGAAAAACTGTTTTTT
-	-	TRBV12-5	TRBJ2-1	CASGLVLPGRSRNEQFF	TGTGCTAGTGGTTTGGTACTACCCGGGAGAAGCCGCAATGAGCAGTTCTTC
-	-	TRBV9	TRBJ2-1	CASSPDGASNEQFF	TGTGCCAGCAGCCCAGACGGGGCGAGCAATGAGCAGTTCTTC
-	-	TRBV2	TRBJ2-2	CASSGDTGELFF	TGTGCCAGCAGTGGTGATACCGGGGAGCTGTTTTTT
-	-	TRBV5-1	TRBJ2-3	CASSFGELTDTQYF	TGCGCCAGCAGCTTTGGGGAGCTCACAGATACGCAGTATTTT
-	TRBD2	TRBV5-6	TRBJ2-7	CASSLVVAGSLYEQYF	TGTGCCAGCAGCTTGGTGGTAGCGGGAAGCCTCTACGAGCAGTACTTC
-	-	TRBV19	TRBJ1-1	CASSQGGRDTEAFF	TGTGCCAGTAGTCAGGGAGGGAGGGACACTGAAGCTTTCTTT
-	TRBD2	TRBV29-1	TRBJ2-1	CSVKGGLAGGAVFF	TGCAGCGTTAAGGGGGGACTAGCGGGAGGTGCCGTTTTCTTC
-	TRBD1	TRBV18	TRBJ1-1	CASSPGQGALTEAFF	TGTGCCAGCTCACCGGGACAGGGGGCGCTGACTGAAGCTTTCTTT
-	-	TRBV7-3	TRBJ2-2	CASSLSGYTGELFF	TGTGCCAGCAGCTTATCCGGGTACACCGGGGAGCTGTTTTTT